This T cell receptor (beta chain) was sequenced during a study of T cells in Graves' hyperthyroidism and ophthalmopathy. The source material, RNA transcripts, was used to amplify TCR beta CDR3 regions. The study used the HTBI primer set for a first-round RT-PCR of the TCR CDR3. Each CDR3 protein is one row after TCRdb ran MiXCR on the multiplex PCR reads. This table holds about 420,000 distinct CDR3 sequences, roughly 13% found once. Among the patients, aged 18 to 65, hyperthyroidism was newly diagnosed and had lasted under 2 months. Sequencing was carried out using blood. The source is a woman between 18 and 29 years old with Graves' hyperthyroidism.

The CDR3, as DNA: TGTGCCAGCAGTTACTTTGGAATCGGAGTCAGGGGAGGGAATGAGCAGTTCTTC. Translation: CASSYFGIGVRGGNEQFF. This chain uses TRBV6-9 with TRBJ2-1; a possible D gene is TRBD2 (7 bases). The CDR3 extends over 18 amino acids. The V gene lost 3 bases and the J gene lost 7 bases, with 25 bases spanning the gap. Germline values: CDR1 MNHGY, CDR2 SVAAGI.